Below are 25 T cell receptor beta chains sequenced from a single sample in a study of cytomegalovirus exposure and HLA in healthy donors (dated by TCRdb to between 2016 and 2019). Libraries were constructed by the immunoSEQ multiplex PCR assay. For the multiplex PCR, a mixture combining 60 forward primers for TCR Vbeta segments and 13 reverse primers for TCR Jbeta segments was used. Here the immuneACCESS table is served through TCRdb, limited to in-frame sequences with V and J called. Missing clones are a known gap in these copies; in checked studies unresolved V genes cover under half, and the rest lacks a known reason. Recorded for this sample are 140,000 to 150,000 clones; less than 10% of them occurred a single time. The ten largest account for 1.8% of the sample. Sequencing was performed on PBMCs. These receptors were obtained from a man in his fifties in good health and CMV-seronegative.

This clone turned up a few times. The V and J genes are TRBV2 and TRBJ1-2, with 7 positions matching TRBD1. V shed 6 bases, J shed 1 base, and the junction held 5 bases outside the gene matches. The CDR3 spans 14 residues. Germline V gene sequence: CDR1 SNHLY, CDR2 FYNNEI. Here the CDR3 reads CASRTTGINYGYTF. DNA for the CDR3: TGTGCCAGCAGGACGACAGGGATTAACTATGGCTACACCTTC.

This clone was recorded a few times. The chain carries TRBV27 and TRBJ2-2; weak D call: TRBD1 (5 bases). V lost 4 bases and J 3 bases, leaving 15 bases between the germline ends. The CDR3 is made up of 16 amino acids. Germline lookup yields CDR1 MNHEY and CDR2 SMNVEV (reference sequence). CDR3 nucleotide sequence: TGTGCCAGCAGTTCCCTCGCCAGGGTGGACACCGGGGAGCTGTTTTTT. Translation: CASSSLARVDTGELFF.

This chain links TRBV7-9 with TRBJ2-1, with 10 bases identical to TRBD1. V dropped 4 bases and J dropped 6; count of bases not matched to a gene: 12. CDR3 size: 17 residues. Looked up from germline, CDR1 is SEHNR and CDR2 is FQNEAQ (reference sequence). This chain's CDR3 is CASSSRYGTGDGNEQFF. As DNA, the CDR3 is TGTGCCAGCAGCTCCCGGTACGGGACAGGGGACGGCAATGAGCAGTTCTTC. Complete variable domain (other parts from reference TRBV7-9 and TRBJ2-1): DTGVSQNPRHKITKRGQNVTFRCDPISEHNRLYWYRQTLGQGPEFLTYFQNEAQLEKSRLLSDRFSAERPKGSFSTLEIQRTEQGDSAMYLCASSSRYGTGDGNEQFFGPGTRLTVL.

This clone was observed a few times. The gene calls are TRBV7-6 and TRBJ2-1, with a possible D match to TRBD2 (6 bases). This CDR3 is 17 amino acids long. The V and J ends lost 1 base and 5 bases respectively, with 18 bases between them. The V gene's germline CDR1 is SGHVS and CDR2 FNYEAQ. In DNA form, the CDR3 reads TGTGCCAGCAGCTTAGTCGGCGCGGGGAAGATTAACAATGAGCAGTTCTTC. It codes for CASSLVGAGKINNEQFF.

The gene calls are TRBV5-6 and TRBJ2-1; 11 bases map to TRBD2. Per the germline V gene, CDR1 is SGHDT and CDR2 is YYEEEE. Trimming took 4 bases from V and 9 from J; bases not matched to a gene: 6. This CDR3 spans 14 amino acids. Here the CDR3 reads CASSRSGRAGEQFF. CDR3 nucleotide sequence: TGTGCCAGCAGCCGTAGCGGGAGGGCCGGTGAGCAGTTCTTC. Combining the CDR3 with reference TRBV5-6 and TRBJ2-1 gives the whole variable domain DAGVTQSPTHLIKTRGQQVTLRCSPKSGHDTVSWYQQALGQGPQFIFQYYEEEERQRGNFPDRFSGHQFPNYSSELNVNALLLGDSALYLCASSRSGRAGEQFFGPGTRLTVL.

This chain uses TRBV21-1 with TRBJ1-1; no check of the table's D call, TRBD1, against the DNA was made. TRBV21-1 is termed a pseudogene. The length of the CDR3 is 17 residues. This CDR3 reads CASSKVDTGDGDTEAFF. CDR3 sequence (DNA): TGTGCCAGCAGCAAGGTGGACACAGGGGATGGGGACACTGAAGCTTTCTTT.

This chain connects TRBV5-1 to TRBJ1-1, with D maybe TRBD1 (5 bases). Trimming left V 1 base short and J 0 bases short, with 10 bases between. Germline V gene lookup returns CDR1 SGHRS and CDR2 YFSETQ. This CDR3 contains 15 residues. The CDR3: CASSLLGAMNTEAFF. CDR3 nucleotide sequence: TGCGCCAGCAGCTTGCTAGGGGCAATGAACACTGAAGCTTTCTTT.

This chain uses TRBV7-2 with TRBJ1-2, with D possibly TRBD1 on 5 matching bases. CDR3 size: 16 residues. Trimming removed 5 bases from V and 4 bases from J, with 20 bases in between. CDR1 and CDR2 from the germline V gene are SGHTA and FQGNSA. The chain's CDR3 is CASSPQGGAVVYGYTF. CDR3 in DNA: TGTGCCAGCAGCCCCCAGGGTGGGGCGGTAGTCTATGGCTACACCTTC. The whole variable domain, filled in from reference TRBV7-2 and TRBJ1-2, reads GAGVSQSPSNKVTEKGKDVELRCDPISGHTALYWYRQSLGQGLEFLIYFQGNSAPDKSGLPSDRFSAERTGGSVSTLTIQRTQQEDSAVYLCASSPQGGAVVYGYTFGSGTRLTVV.

This clone was recorded a few times. The V gene is TRBV5-1, the J gene TRBJ1-1; D remains unclear. The V gene lost 0 bases and the J gene lost 1 base, with 7 bases spanning the gap. The CDR3 covers 14 residues. Germline V gene sequence: CDR1 SGHRS, CDR2 YFSETQ. The CDR3 DNA follows: TGCGCCAGCAGCTTGGAATTCGGGAACACTGAAGCTTTCTTT. Its protein product is CASSLEFGNTEAFF.

This clone showed up just a few times. The chain carries TRBV2 and TRBJ1-1; maybe TRBD1 (6 bases). The CDR3 is 15 amino acids. Germline CDR1 SNHLY, CDR2 FYNNEI. V gave up 6 bases and J gave up 1 base, with 15 bases separating them. The CDR3 sequence: CASRRNGDTNTEAFF. The CDR3 nucleotides read TGTGCCAGCAGGCGAAATGGGGACACGAACACTGAAGCTTTCTTT.

This clone was seen only a few times. J is TRBJ2-5 and V is TRBV4-1; a weak D match, TRBD2 (5 bases). The germline V and J ends were trimmed by 5 bases and 3 bases, with 19 bases remaining between them. The CDR3 is made up of 16 amino acids. CDR1 and CDR2 from the germline V gene are MGHRA and YSYEKL. CDR3 sequence: CASSRTEDSRKETQYF. Here the CDR3 DNA reads TGCGCCAGCAGCAGAACCGAGGACTCACGGAAAGAGACCCAGTACTTC.

CDR3 DNA sequence: TGTGCCAGCAGTAGGTTAGCGGGAGAGGGTGAGCAGTTCTTC. It specifies CASSRLAGEGEQFF. The rearrangement links TRBV6-1 to TRBJ2-1, with TRBD2 identical over 9 bases. With 5 bases clipped from V and 9 bases from J, the junction kept 8 bases outside the gene matches. Per the germline V gene, CDR1 is MNHNS and CDR2 is SASEGT. The CDR3 totals 14 residues.

This clone was picked up a small number of times. The chain combines TRBV27 with TRBJ2-3; a possible D gene is TRBD2 (5 bases). This CDR3 has 13 residues. Deletions cut 6 bases from V and 4 bases from J, with 11 bases between. Germline V gene data show CDR1 as MNHEY and CDR2 as SMNVEV (reference sequence). The CDR3 nucleotides read TGTGCCAGCAGCACACTTAGCGCAGATACGCAGTATTTT. This sequence encodes CASSTLSADTQYF.

The chain links TRBV10-3 to TRBJ2-7, with 8 bases that match TRBD2. CDR1 and CDR2 (germline): ENHRY, SYGVKD. The CDR3 has 14 residues. J lost 2 bases, V lost 2 bases, and 2 bases had no gene match. The CDR3 DNA reads as TGTGCCATCAGTGAGATCGGGGGGGCCTACGAGCAGTACTTC. Its translation: CAISEIGGAYEQYF.

The rearrangement joins TRBV5-5 to TRBJ1-2, with D possibly TRBD1 on 5 matching bases. The germline V and J ends were trimmed by 4 bases and 2 bases, with 15 bases remaining between them. This CDR3 is 15 amino acids long. Germline V CDR1 and CDR2: SGHKS, YYEKEE (reference sequence). The CDR3 region is CASSPAPRGNYGYTF. In DNA form, the CDR3 reads TGTGCCAGCAGCCCGGCCCCTCGGGGGAACTATGGCTACACCTTC.

The chain is built from TRBV5-1 and TRBJ2-1; maybe TRBD2 (6 bases). The CDR3 length is 15 residues. In germline, CDR1 is SGHRS, CDR2 YFSETQ. Trimming shortened V by 4 bases and J by 13 bases, and 24 bases separated the two germline ends. For the CDR3, the DNA is TGCGCCAGCAGCCTCGATAGGGACTTCCCAGTCCCCCAGTTCTTC. It translates to CASSLDRDFPVPQFF.

This clone has just a few counts. The chain links TRBV6-5 to TRBJ1-1; the D is unclear. V lost 6 bases and J lost 3, with 11 bases in between. CDR3 length: 13 residues. CDR1 and CDR2 (germline): MNHEY, SVGAGI. The CDR3 coding sequence is TGTGCCAGCAGGGGAGTTGGGGACACTGAAGCTTTCTTT. This sequence encodes CASRGVGDTEAFF.

This clone was seen a handful of times. This rearrangement joins TRBV30 to TRBJ1-4; 7 bases line up with TRBD1. Germline lookup yields CDR1 GTSNPN and CDR2 SVGIG (reference sequence). J gave up 5 bases and V 2 bases, and 8 bases lay outside the gene matches. The CDR3 sequence is 15 residues long. DNA of the CDR3: TGTGCCTGGAGTCACCGACAGGGCGGGAATGAAAAACTGTTTTTT. Translation: CAWSHRQGGNEKLFF.

The chain links TRBV6-5 to TRBJ2-2; the match to TRBD2 covers 9 bases. Germline-derived CDR1 and CDR2 are MNHEY and SVGAGI. V shed 4 bases and J 2 bases; nucleotides not matched to a gene: 5. The CDR3 covers 16 residues. The CDR3 DNA sequence: TGTGCCAGCAGTTTCAGGACTAGCGCTAACACCGGGGAGCTGTTTTTT. It translates to CASSFRTSANTGELFF.

The chain employs TRBV5-6 and TRBJ2-2; the match to TRBD2 covers 7 bases. The junction had 9 bases not matched to a gene; V was cut back by 4 bases and J by 3 bases. CDR1 and CDR2 from the germline V gene are SGHDT and YYEEEE. The CDR3 spans 16 residues. Written as DNA, the CDR3 is TGTGCCAGCAGCCCCCTCCCTGGGGGGGACACCGGGGAGCTGTTTTTT. This encodes CASSPLPGGDTGELFF.

This clone was counted between two and nine times. V is TRBV2 and J is TRBJ2-7; possibly TRBD2 for D (5 bases). CDR3 length: 14 amino acids. V gave up 8 bases and J gave up 5 bases, with 19 bases separating them. The germline V gene has CDR1 SNHLY and CDR2 FYNNEI. The CDR3 loop is CASFNSGSGNEQYF. The CDR3 DNA follows: TGTGCCAGCTTTAACTCAGGCTCCGGGAACGAGCAGTACTTC. Together with reference TRBV2 and TRBJ2-7, the CDR3 gives the full variable domain: EPEVTQTPSHQVTQMGQEVILRCVPISNHLYFYWYRQILGQKVEFLVSFYNNEISEKSEIFDDQFSVERPDGSNFTLKIRSTKLEDSAMYFCASFNSGSGNEQYFGPGTRLTVT.

The V and J genes are TRBV29-1 and TRBJ1-1, with 9 bases that match TRBD1. J gave up 4 bases and V 5 bases, and 2 bases lay outside the gene matches. The CDR3 sequence is 12 residues long. The germline gives CDR1 SQVTM, CDR2 ANQGSEA. The CDR3 bases are TGCAGCGTTACAGGGGGCGGCACTGAAGCTTTCTTT. Amino acid sequence: CSVTGGGTEAFF.

This chain links TRBV7-2 with TRBJ2-7, with 12 nucleotides matching TRBD1. The CDR3 contains 15 residues. Germline V gene sequence: CDR1 SGHTA, CDR2 FQGNSA. The V gene end was trimmed by 5 bases and the J gene end by 3 bases; junction bases not matched to a gene: 5. The CDR3 is CASSEGQGAFYEQYF. Here the CDR3 DNA reads TGTGCCAGCAGCGAGGGACAGGGGGCGTTCTACGAGCAGTACTTC.

The chain carries TRBV28 and TRBJ2-4; the match to TRBD2 covers 7 bases. CDR1 and CDR2 (germline): MDHEN, SYDVKM. Losses at the gene ends were 3 bases for V and 6 bases for J; bases not matched to a gene: 5. The CDR3 length is 14 residues. This CDR3 reads CASSFWEGGNIQYF. In DNA form, the CDR3 reads TGTGCCAGCAGTTTTTGGGAGGGTGGAAACATTCAGTACTTC.

The J gene is TRBJ2-1, the V gene TRBV2; TRBD2 agrees at 10 bases. The germline CDR1 and CDR2 sequences are SNHLY and FYNNEI. Germline trimming cut 0 bases from V and 9 bases from J; bases unmatched to any gene: 5. This CDR3 has 15 amino acids. For the CDR3, the DNA is TGTGCCAGCAGTGAAGCAGTAGCGGGAGGAATTGAGCAGTTCTTC. It yields the protein CASSEAVAGGIEQFF.